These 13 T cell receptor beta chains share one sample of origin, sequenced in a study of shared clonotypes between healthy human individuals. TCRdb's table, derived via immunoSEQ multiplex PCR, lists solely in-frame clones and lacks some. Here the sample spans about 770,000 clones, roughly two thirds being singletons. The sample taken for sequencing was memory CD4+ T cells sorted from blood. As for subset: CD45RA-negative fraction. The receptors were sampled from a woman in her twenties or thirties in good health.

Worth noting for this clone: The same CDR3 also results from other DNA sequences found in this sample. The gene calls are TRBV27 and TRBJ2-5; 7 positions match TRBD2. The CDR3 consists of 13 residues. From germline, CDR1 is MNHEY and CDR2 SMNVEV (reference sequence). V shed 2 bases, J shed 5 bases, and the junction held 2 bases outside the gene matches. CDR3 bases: TGTGCCAGCAGTTTAAGGGAGGGGGAGACCCAGTACTTC. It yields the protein CASSLREGETQYF.

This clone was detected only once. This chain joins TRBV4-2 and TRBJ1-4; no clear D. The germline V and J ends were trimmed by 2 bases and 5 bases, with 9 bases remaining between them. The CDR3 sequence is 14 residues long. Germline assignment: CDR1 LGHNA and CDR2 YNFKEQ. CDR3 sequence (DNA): TGTGCCAGCAGCCAACCCACCTCCAATGAAAAACTGTTTTTT. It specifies CASSQPTSNEKLFF.

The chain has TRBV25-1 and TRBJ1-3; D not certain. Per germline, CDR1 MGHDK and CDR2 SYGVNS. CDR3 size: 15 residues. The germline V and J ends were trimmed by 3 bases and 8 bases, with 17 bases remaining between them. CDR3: CASSDPLAVGDTIYF. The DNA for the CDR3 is TGTGCCAGCAGTGATCCCCTCGCGGTAGGAGACACCATATATTTT.

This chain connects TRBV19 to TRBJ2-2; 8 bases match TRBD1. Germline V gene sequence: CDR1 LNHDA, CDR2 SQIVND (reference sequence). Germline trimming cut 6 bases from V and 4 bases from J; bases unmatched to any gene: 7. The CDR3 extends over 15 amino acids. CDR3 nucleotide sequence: TGTGCCAGTAGCCCGCAGGGGGCGGGCACCGGGGAGCTGTTTTTT. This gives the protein CASSPQGAGTGELFF. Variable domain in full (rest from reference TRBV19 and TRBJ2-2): DGGITQSPKYLFRKEGQNVTLSCEQNLNHDAMYWYRQDPGQGLRLIYYSQIVNDFQKGDIAEGYSVSREKKESFPLTVTSAQKNPTAFYLCASSPQGAGTGELFFGEGSRLTVL.

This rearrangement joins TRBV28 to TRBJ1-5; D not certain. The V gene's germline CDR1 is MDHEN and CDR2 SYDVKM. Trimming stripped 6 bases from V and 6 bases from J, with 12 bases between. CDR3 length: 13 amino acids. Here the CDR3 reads CASRMTGGQPQHF. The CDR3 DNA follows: TGTGCCAGCAGGATGACGGGTGGTCAGCCCCAGCATTTT.

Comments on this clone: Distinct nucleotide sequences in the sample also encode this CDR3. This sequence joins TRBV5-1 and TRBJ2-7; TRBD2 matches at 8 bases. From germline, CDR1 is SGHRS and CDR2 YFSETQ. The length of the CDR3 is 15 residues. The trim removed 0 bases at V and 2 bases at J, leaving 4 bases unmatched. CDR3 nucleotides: TGCGCCAGCAGCTTGGATGCGGGAGGCCCCTACGAGCAGTACTTC. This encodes CASSLDAGGPYEQYF.

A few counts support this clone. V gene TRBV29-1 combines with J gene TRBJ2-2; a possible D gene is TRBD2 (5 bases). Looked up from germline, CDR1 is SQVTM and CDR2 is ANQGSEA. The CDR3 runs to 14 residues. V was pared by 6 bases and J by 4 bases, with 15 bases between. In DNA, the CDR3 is TGCAGCGTACGAGCGGTTTTTGGCACCGGGGAGCTGTTTTTT. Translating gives CSVRAVFGTGELFF.

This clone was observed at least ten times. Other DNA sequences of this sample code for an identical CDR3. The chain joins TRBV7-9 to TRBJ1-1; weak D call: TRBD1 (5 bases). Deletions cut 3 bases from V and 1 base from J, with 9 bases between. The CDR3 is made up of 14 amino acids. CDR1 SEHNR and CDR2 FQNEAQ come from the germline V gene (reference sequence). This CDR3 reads CASSLQGGNTEAFF. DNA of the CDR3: TGTGCCAGCAGCTTGCAGGGTGGGAACACTGAAGCTTTCTTT.

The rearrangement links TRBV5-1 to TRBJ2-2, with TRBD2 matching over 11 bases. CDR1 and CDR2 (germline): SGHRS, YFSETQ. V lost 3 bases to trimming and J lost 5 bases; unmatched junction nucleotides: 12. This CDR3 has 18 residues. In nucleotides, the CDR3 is TGCGCCAGCAGCTCCACCCGACAGAGACTAGCGGGAACCGGGGAGCTGTTTTTT. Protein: CASSSTRQRLAGTGELFF.

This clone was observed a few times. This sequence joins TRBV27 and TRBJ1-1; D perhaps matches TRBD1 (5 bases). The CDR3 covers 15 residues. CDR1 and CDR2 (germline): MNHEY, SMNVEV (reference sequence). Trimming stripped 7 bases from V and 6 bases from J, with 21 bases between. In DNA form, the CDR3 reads TGTGCCAGCATTAAAAGGGGCAGAAAAGTAGCTGAAGCTTTCTTT. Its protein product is CASIKRGRKVAEAFF.

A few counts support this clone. CDR3 DNA sequence: TGTGCCATCAGACCTCGGGAGAACACTGAAGCTTTCTTT. It yields the protein CAIRPRENTEAFF. The chain couples TRBV10-3 to TRBJ1-1; the D is unclear. Trimming pared 6 bases from V and 1 base from J, leaving 9 bases between. This CDR3 region has 13 residues. Germline V gives CDR1 ENHRY, CDR2 SYGVKD.

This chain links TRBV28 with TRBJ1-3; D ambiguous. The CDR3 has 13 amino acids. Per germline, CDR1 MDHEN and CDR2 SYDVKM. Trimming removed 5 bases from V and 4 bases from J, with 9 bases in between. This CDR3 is CASSVPLGNTIYF. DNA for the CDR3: TGTGCCAGCAGTGTGCCCCTAGGAAACACCATATATTTT.

The CDR3 nucleotides read TGTGCCAGCTCACCGGATCTGACCGGAGATACGCAGTATTTT. Translating gives CASSPDLTGDTQYF. The rearrangement joins TRBV18 to TRBJ2-3; the D is unclear. V shed 3 bases and J shed 5 bases, with 12 bases lying between them. The CDR3 length is 14 residues. The germline gives CDR1 KGHSH, CDR2 LQKENI.